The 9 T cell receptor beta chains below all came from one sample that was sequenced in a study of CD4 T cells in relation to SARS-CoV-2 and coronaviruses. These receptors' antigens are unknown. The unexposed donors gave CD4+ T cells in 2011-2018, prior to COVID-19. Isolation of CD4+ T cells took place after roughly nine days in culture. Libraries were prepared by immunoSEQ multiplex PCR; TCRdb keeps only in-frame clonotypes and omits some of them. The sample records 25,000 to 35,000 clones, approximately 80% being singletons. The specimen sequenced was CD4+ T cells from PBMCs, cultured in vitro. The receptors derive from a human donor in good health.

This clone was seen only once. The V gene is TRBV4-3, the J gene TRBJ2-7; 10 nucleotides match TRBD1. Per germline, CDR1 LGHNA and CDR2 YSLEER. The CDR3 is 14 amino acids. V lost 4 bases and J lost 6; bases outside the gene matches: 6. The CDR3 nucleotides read TGCGCCAGCAGCCCGACAGGGGGCCGGGGCGAGCAGTACTTC. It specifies CASSPTGGRGEQYF.

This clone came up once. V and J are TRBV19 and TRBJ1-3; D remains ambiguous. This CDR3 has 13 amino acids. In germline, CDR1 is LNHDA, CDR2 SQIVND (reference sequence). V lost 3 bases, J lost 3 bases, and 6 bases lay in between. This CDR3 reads CASSIRGGNTIYF. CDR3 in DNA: TGTGCCAGTAGTATCCGGGGTGGAAACACCATATATTTT.

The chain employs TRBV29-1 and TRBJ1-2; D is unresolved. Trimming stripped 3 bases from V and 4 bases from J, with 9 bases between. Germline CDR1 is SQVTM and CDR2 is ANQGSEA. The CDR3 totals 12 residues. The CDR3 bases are TGCAGCGTTGAGACACAGCTCTATGGCTACACCTTC. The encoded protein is CSVETQLYGYTF.

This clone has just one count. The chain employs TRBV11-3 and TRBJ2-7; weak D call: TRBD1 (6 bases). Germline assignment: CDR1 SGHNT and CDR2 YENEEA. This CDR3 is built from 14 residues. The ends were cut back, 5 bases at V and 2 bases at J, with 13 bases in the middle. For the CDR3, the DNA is TGTGCCAGCAGCCCGGACAGCTCCACCTACGAGCAGTACTTC. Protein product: CASSPDSSTYEQYF.

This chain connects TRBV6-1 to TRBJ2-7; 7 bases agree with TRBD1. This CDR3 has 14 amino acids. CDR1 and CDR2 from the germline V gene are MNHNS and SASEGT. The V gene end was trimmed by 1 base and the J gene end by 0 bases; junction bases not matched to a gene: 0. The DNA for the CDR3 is TGTGCCAGCAGTGAAGGGGACAGCTCCTACGAGCAGTACTTC. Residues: CASSEGDSSYEQYF.

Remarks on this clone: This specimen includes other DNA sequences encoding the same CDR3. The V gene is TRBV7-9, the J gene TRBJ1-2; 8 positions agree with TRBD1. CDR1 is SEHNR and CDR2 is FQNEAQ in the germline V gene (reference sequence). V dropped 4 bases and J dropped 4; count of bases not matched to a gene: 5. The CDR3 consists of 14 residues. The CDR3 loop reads CASSWGQELYGYTF. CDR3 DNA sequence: TGTGCCAGCAGCTGGGGACAGGAGCTCTATGGCTACACCTTC.

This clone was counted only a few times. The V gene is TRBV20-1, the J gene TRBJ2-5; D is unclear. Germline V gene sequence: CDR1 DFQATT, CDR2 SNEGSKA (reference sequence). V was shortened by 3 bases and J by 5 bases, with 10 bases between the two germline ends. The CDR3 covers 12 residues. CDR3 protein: CSASLSEETQYF. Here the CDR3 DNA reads TGCAGTGCTAGTCTCTCAGAGGAGACCCAGTACTTC.

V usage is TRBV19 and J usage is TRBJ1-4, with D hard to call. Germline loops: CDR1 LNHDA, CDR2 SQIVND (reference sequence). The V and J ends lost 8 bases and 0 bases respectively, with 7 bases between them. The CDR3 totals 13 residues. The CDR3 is CASRGATNEKLFF. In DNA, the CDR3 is TGTGCCAGTCGTGGGGCAACTAATGAAAAACTGTTTTTT.

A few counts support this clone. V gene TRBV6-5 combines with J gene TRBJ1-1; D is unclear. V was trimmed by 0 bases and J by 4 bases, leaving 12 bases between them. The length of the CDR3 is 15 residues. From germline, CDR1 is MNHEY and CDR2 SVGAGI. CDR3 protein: CASSYSARAATEAFF. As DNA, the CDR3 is TGTGCCAGCAGTTACTCGGCCCGGGCGGCCACTGAAGCTTTCTTT.